Shown below are 28 T cell receptor beta chains from a single sample sequenced in a study of shared clonotypes between healthy human individuals. Sequencing used immunoSEQ multiplex PCR; TCRdb keeps in-frame clones, though not all of them. The table shows a few hundred thousand clones, with roughly 96% occurring only once. The sequencing sample was made of memory CD8+ T cells sorted from blood. The subset denotes: CD45RO+ cells pooled with CCR7-negative TemRA cells. Receptor source: a man aged 25 to 40 in good health.

The V and J genes are TRBV6-1 and TRBJ2-7; D might be TRBD2 (5 bases). Germline V gives CDR1 MNHNS, CDR2 SASEGT. The CDR3 has 15 amino acids. V shed 5 bases and J shed 9 bases, with 23 bases lying between them. For the CDR3, the DNA is TGTGCCAGCAGTCCGGGGTCACCTGACGCCCTAGGGCAGTACTTC. Translation gives CASSPGSPDALGQYF.

The chain employs TRBV7-9 and TRBJ1-1; 11 positions agree with TRBD1. The germline V gene has CDR1 SEHNR and CDR2 FQNEAQ (reference sequence). V was clipped by 4 bases and J by 11 bases; unmatched bases: 6. This CDR3 contains 13 residues. DNA of the CDR3: TGTGCCAGCAGCTCCGGGACAGGGGGTTCGGCTTTCTTT. Its translation is CASSSGTGGSAFF.

The V and J genes are TRBV5-4 and TRBJ2-3; 7 positions match TRBD2. Germline CDR1 is SGHNT and CDR2 is YYREEE (reference sequence). V was clipped by 4 bases and J by 0 bases; unmatched bases: 17. This CDR3 has 19 amino acids. The CDR3 nucleotides are TGTGCCAGCAGCCAACCGCAGACTAGCACCCCTACAAGCACAGATACGCAGTATTTT. Protein product: CASSQPQTSTPTSTDTQYF.

The rearrangement links TRBV13 to TRBJ2-7; the match to TRBD2 covers 12 bases. The CDR3 covers 16 residues. Per the germline V gene, CDR1 is PRHDT and CDR2 is FYEKMQ (reference sequence). V lost 5 bases and J lost 4; bases outside the gene matches: 9. CDR3 loop: CASSPRLAGASYEQYF. CDR3 sequence (DNA): TGTGCCAGCAGCCCCCGACTAGCGGGAGCCTCTTACGAGCAGTACTTC.

This chain joins TRBV7-9 and TRBJ2-2; D is ambiguous. The length of the CDR3 is 12 residues. The ends were cut back, 3 bases at V and 5 bases at J, with 4 bases in the middle. Looked up from germline, CDR1 is SEHNR and CDR2 is FQNEAQ (reference sequence). The CDR3 spells CASSFQTGELFF. In nucleotides, the CDR3 is TGTGCCAGCAGCTTCCAAACCGGGGAGCTGTTTTTT.

The J gene is TRBJ2-5, the V gene TRBV10-2; D may correspond to TRBD1 or TRBD2 (6 bases each). Germline lookup yields CDR1 WSHSY and CDR2 SAAADI. This CDR3 spans 14 amino acids. V was trimmed by 1 base and J by 1 base, leaving 7 bases between them. CDR3 sequence reads: CASSEWGAQETQYF. The CDR3 DNA reads TGCGCCAGCAGTGAGTGGGGGGCCCAAGAGACCCAGTACTTC.

J is TRBJ1-2 and V is TRBV7-9; D might be TRBD1 (6 bases). Trimming took 5 bases from V and 3 from J, leaving 13 bases between them. CDR3 length: 14 residues. CDR1 is SEHNR, CDR2 FQNEAQ, per germline (reference sequence). Written as DNA, the CDR3 is TGTGCCAGCAGCCAAGGTGGACAGTACTATGGCTACACCTTC. Protein sequence: CASSQGGQYYGYTF.

Comment on this clone: The identical CDR3 is also encoded by other nucleotide sequences in the sample. The rearrangement joins TRBV28 to TRBJ2-7, with 12 bases aligning to TRBD2. Trimming cost V 6 bases and J 4 bases; bases outside gene matches: 1. Germline V lookup: CDR1 MDHEN, CDR2 SYDVKM. CDR3 length: 13 amino acids. CDR3 nucleotide sequence: TGTGCCAGCAGGACTAGCGGGAGTTACGAGCAGTACTTC. Protein sequence: CASRTSGSYEQYF.

The table lists this clone with a count of one. Here the CDR3 reads CASSLAVASGRWDEQFF. The CDR3 bases are TGTGCCAGCAGCTTAGCGGTGGCTAGCGGGAGATGGGATGAGCAGTTCTTC. V gene TRBV11-1 combines with J gene TRBJ2-1, with 10 bases that match TRBD2. The CDR3 is 17 amino acids. Unmatched junction bases numbered 10, after V lost 0 bases and J lost 8 bases. The germline V gene has CDR1 SGHAT and CDR2 FQDESV (reference sequence).

V gene TRBV6-1 combines with J gene TRBJ2-4; D gene uncertain. The CDR3 consists of 14 residues. Germline V gene sequence: CDR1 MNHNS, CDR2 SASEGT. V lost 4 bases, J lost 0 bases, and 7 bases lay in between. DNA for the CDR3: TGTGCCAGCAGTGCGGCGTTAGCCAAAAACATTCAGTACTTC. This codes for CASSAALAKNIQYF.

This chain joins TRBV6-1 and TRBJ1-5; D unresolved. The CDR3 has 12 amino acids. The ends were cut back, 8 bases at V and 5 bases at J, with 10 bases in the middle. Looked up from germline, CDR1 is MNHNS and CDR2 is SASEGT. This CDR3 reads CASEREYQPQHF. The CDR3 DNA follows: TGTGCCAGCGAACGGGAGTATCAGCCCCAGCATTTT.

This clone was observed once. The gene calls are TRBV5-5 and TRBJ2-2, with 8 nucleotides matching TRBD1. Germline assignment: CDR1 SGHKS and CDR2 YYEKEE (reference sequence). The CDR3 spans 16 residues. After removal of 2 bases from V and 2 bases from J, the junction contained 5 bases not matched to a gene. This CDR3 reads CASSFRQGSNTGELFF. The DNA for the CDR3 is TGTGCCAGCAGCTTCCGACAGGGGTCAAACACCGGGGAGCTGTTTTTT. Using reference TRBV5-5 and TRBJ2-2 for the parts outside the CDR3, the full variable domain is DAGVTQSPTHLIKTRGQQVTLRCSPISGHKSVSWYQQVLGQGPQFIFQYYEKEERGRGNFPDRFSARQFPNYSSELNVNALLLGDSALYLCASSFRQGSNTGELFFGEGSRLTVL.

The gene calls are TRBV5-1 and TRBJ1-3; the D gene is possibly TRBD1 (6 bases). Trimming pared 0 bases from V and 0 bases from J, leaving 10 bases between. CDR3 length: 16 residues. The germline V gene encodes CDR1 SGHRS and CDR2 YFSETQ. The CDR3 loop reads CASSLALDSSGNTIYF. The CDR3 DNA reads TGCGCCAGCAGCTTGGCCCTGGACAGCTCTGGAAACACCATATATTTT. Full variable domain (rest looked up from reference TRBV5-1 and TRBJ1-3): KAGVTQTPRYLIKTRGQQVTLSCSPISGHRSVSWYQQTPGQGLQFLFEYFSETQRNKGNFPGRFSGRQFSNSRSEMNVSTLELGDSALYLCASSLALDSSGNTIYFGEGSWLTVV.

The chain links TRBV18 to TRBJ1-3, with D unclear. The CDR3 has 13 residues. V was cut by 5 bases and J by 3 bases, with 8 bases left in between. The germline V gene has CDR1 KGHSH and CDR2 LQKENI. The CDR3 loop reads CASSGLGGNTIYF. The CDR3 region has the DNA TGTGCCAGCTCAGGGCTCGGTGGAAACACCATATATTTT. The variable domain in full, with the rest retrieved from reference TRBV18 and TRBJ1-3, is NAGVMQNPRHLVRRRGQEARLRCSPMKGHSHVYWYRQLPEEGLKFMVYLQKENIIDESGMPKERFSAEFPKEGPSILRIQQVVRGDSAAYFCASSGLGGNTIYFGEGSWLTVV.

V usage is TRBV28 and J usage is TRBJ2-7; 7 nucleotides agree with TRBD2. This CDR3 comprises 15 residues. V dropped 5 bases and J dropped 2; count of bases not matched to a gene: 9. Germline values: CDR1 MDHEN, CDR2 SYDVKM. The chain's CDR3 is CASSPSSGAPYEQYF. CDR3 nucleotides: TGTGCCAGCAGTCCCTCTAGCGGAGCACCCTACGAGCAGTACTTC.

The chain recombines TRBV9 with TRBJ2-7; D gene unclear. From germline, CDR1 is SGDLS and CDR2 YYNGEE. This CDR3 has 13 amino acids. V was pared by 3 bases and J by 6 bases, with 13 bases between. This chain's CDR3 is CASSATDYGEQYF. Written as DNA, the CDR3 is TGTGCCAGCAGCGCTACCGATTACGGCGAGCAGTACTTC.

CDR3 residues: CASSQDTSGRPQDTQYF. The CDR3 DNA reads TGTGCCAGCAGCCAAGATACTAGCGGGAGGCCCCAGGATACGCAGTATTTT. V and J are TRBV14 and TRBJ2-3, with 12 bases matching TRBD2. The CDR3 has 17 residues. Germline loops: CDR1 SGHDN, CDR2 FVKESK. J gave up 6 bases and V 0 bases, and 7 bases lay outside the gene matches.

The V gene is TRBV6-1, the J gene TRBJ2-4; TRBD1 or TRBD2 may be the D gene (5 bases each). CDR1 and CDR2 from the germline V gene are MNHNS and SASEGT. This CDR3 is 15 amino acids long. V lost 1 base to trimming and J lost 1 base, with 8 bases between them. The CDR3 loop reads CASSEGDLAKNIQYF. Here the CDR3 DNA reads TGTGCCAGCAGTGAAGGGGACCTGGCCAAAAACATTCAGTACTTC.

The V and J genes are TRBV4-2 and TRBJ2-7; 8 nucleotides align to TRBD1. The CDR3 is 14 residues long. The germline gives CDR1 LGHNA, CDR2 YNFKEQ. V gave up 4 bases and J gave up 4 bases; unmatched junction bases: 6. For the CDR3, the DNA is TGTGCCAGCAGCCCCGGACAGGGAGAGTACGAGCAGTACTTC. This sequence encodes CASSPGQGEYEQYF.

This clone was seen a single time. DNA of the CDR3: TGTGCCATCAGCGAAGGGCTTGAGGGGTTCTCCTACGAGCAGTACTTC. It is translated as CAISEGLEGFSYEQYF. V and J are TRBV10-3 and TRBJ2-7, with D perhaps given as TRBD1 or TRBD2 (5 bases each). The CDR3 length is 16 residues. Trimming left V 6 bases short and J 0 bases short, with 18 bases between. Germline loops: CDR1 ENHRY, CDR2 SYGVKD.

V gene TRBV28 combines with J gene TRBJ2-7, with D perhaps given as TRBD1 or TRBD2 (5 bases each). V gave up 6 bases and J gave up 0 bases, with 6 bases separating them. CDR1 is MDHEN, CDR2 SYDVKM, per germline. This CDR3 is 12 amino acids long. For the CDR3, the DNA is TGTGCCAGCAGGAGGGGCTCCTACGAGCAGTACTTC. Amino acid sequence: CASRRGSYEQYF. Drawing the rest from reference TRBV28 and TRBJ2-7, the complete variable domain is DVKVTQSSRYLVKRTGEKVFLECVQDMDHENMFWYRQDPGLGLRLIYFSYDVKMKEKGDIPEGYSVSREKKERFSLILESASTNQTSMYLCASRRGSYEQYFGPGTRLTVT.

As for this clone: In the same sample, other DNA sequences code for this CDR3. The chain has TRBV6-5 and TRBJ2-1, with D perhaps TRBD1 or TRBD2 (6 bases each). This CDR3 has 15 amino acids. The germline V and J ends were trimmed by 0 bases and 3 bases, with 9 bases remaining between them. From germline, CDR1 is MNHEY and CDR2 SVGAGI. CDR3 protein: CASSYSGGLYNEQFF. CDR3 bases: TGTGCCAGCAGTTACTCTGGGGGGCTCTACAATGAGCAGTTCTTC.

This clone was detected once. A junction boundary mismatches the germline segment, possibly from a read error. This rearrangement joins TRBV11-1 to TRBJ2-2, with D unresolved. Germline loops: CDR1 SGHAT, CDR2 FQDESV (reference sequence). This CDR3 spans 14 amino acids. CDR3 sequence reads: CAGSTSVGTGELFF. The DNA for the CDR3 is TGTGCCGGCAGCACGTCGGTGGGAACCGGGGAGCTGTTTTTT.

Only a few counts were recorded for this clone. The chain couples TRBV29-1 to TRBJ1-4; perhaps TRBD1 as D (6 bases). From germline, CDR1 is SQVTM and CDR2 ANQGSEA. This CDR3 region has 12 residues. The V end was cut by 4 bases, the J end by 7 bases, with 10 bases between. The CDR3 sequence is CSVGQVGEKLFF. CDR3 nucleotides: TGCAGCGTTGGACAGGTCGGTGAAAAACTGTTTTTT.

J is TRBJ2-7 and V is TRBV28, with a weak D call TRBD2 (6 bases). Deletions cut 6 bases from V and 1 base from J, with 16 bases between. The germline V gene encodes CDR1 MDHEN and CDR2 SYDVKM. The CDR3 consists of 15 residues. Here the CDR3 reads CASRMGNRGSYEQYF. The CDR3 DNA follows: TGTGCCAGCAGGATGGGTAACCGGGGGTCCTACGAGCAGTACTTC.

The chain is built from TRBV6-5 and TRBJ2-7; D gene ambiguous. The V gene's germline CDR1 is MNHEY and CDR2 SVGAGI. Between the trimmed V and J ends, which lost 0 bases and 3 bases, there was a span of 12 bases. This CDR3 spans 15 amino acids. This CDR3 is CASSYSRREFYEQYF. CDR3 nucleotide sequence: TGTGCCAGCAGTTACTCGAGGAGAGAGTTCTACGAGCAGTACTTC.

With respect to this clone: At the DNA level, this CDR3 is encoded by other sequences in the same sample as well. The V gene is TRBV6-5, the J gene TRBJ1-1; no reliable D call. Trimming shortened V by 7 bases and J by 4 bases, and 4 bases separated the two germline ends. Per germline, CDR1 MNHEY and CDR2 SVGAGI. This CDR3 contains 10 residues. The CDR3 is CASIGTEAFF. The CDR3 coding sequence is TGTGCCAGCATAGGCACTGAAGCTTTCTTT.

The chain carries TRBV6-1 and TRBJ1-2; D perhaps matches TRBD1 (5 bases). In germline, CDR1 is MNHNS, CDR2 SASEGT. The CDR3 is 15 residues long. V was pared by 5 bases and J by 7 bases, with 20 bases between. As DNA, the CDR3 is TGTGCCAGCAGTACACAACGGTGGGGGTTTGGTGGCTACACCTTC. Translated: CASSTQRWGFGGYTF.